The next 10 T cell receptor beta chains were all read from a single sample in a study of Ad26.COV2.S vaccination and SARS-CoV-2 variants (dated by TCRdb to 2020 to 2022). The protocol used for the library was the immunoSEQ multiplex PCR assay. What TCRdb holds here is the immuneACCESS table cut down to in-frame rearrangements. Part of the clones is not present; checked against another copy, under half of the missing clones reflect an unresolved V gene, and the others are unexplained. In this sample the table shows about 420,000 clones, approximately 87% of which occur a single time. Together, the top ten hold about 3.6% of the sample. The treatment or condition label on this specimen signifies: roughly 20 received Ad26.COV2.S at low or high dose, single or two shots; 5 received placebo; per-sample allocation not given. For vaccine and placebo recipients, repertoires were sequenced using samples collected on day 63 after the first injection.

Sequenced here: peripheral blood, sampled in a trial of Ad26.COV2.S vaccine versus placebo. Receptors originate from a person between 18 and 65 years old who received the Ad26.COV2.S COVID-19 vaccine or a placebo.

The chain uses TRBV2 and TRBJ1-4; D is perhaps TRBD1 (6 bases). Between the trimmed V and J ends, which lost 4 bases and 7 bases, there was a span of 16 bases. The CDR3 totals 15 residues. Looked up from germline, CDR1 is SNHLY and CDR2 is FYNNEI. CDR3 in DNA: TGTGCCAGCAGTGTGGTTGGAAGCAGGGGTGAAAAACTGTTTTTT. Protein sequence: CASSVVGSRGEKLFF. Using reference TRBV2 and TRBJ1-4 for the parts outside the CDR3, the full variable domain is EPEVTQTPSHQVTQMGQEVILRCVPISNHLYFYWYRQILGQKVEFLVSFYNNEISEKSEIFDDQFSVERPDGSNFTLKIRSTKLEDSAMYFCASSVVGSRGEKLFFGSGTQLSVL.

The chain uses TRBV6-2 or TRBV6-3 and TRBJ2-7; D remains unclear. The germline V gene encodes CDR1 MNHEY and CDR2 SVGEGT. Trimming left V 0 bases short and J 2 bases short, with 14 bases between. CDR3 size: 16 residues. CDR3 residues: CASSYSSRPKTYEQYF. The CDR3 DNA reads as TGTGCCAGCAGTTACTCTTCCAGGCCTAAAACCTACGAGCAGTACTTC.

Only one count was recorded for this clone. V is TRBV5-1 and J is TRBJ2-7; no reliable D call. The length of the CDR3 is 13 residues. Germline lookup yields CDR1 SGHRS and CDR2 YFSETQ. V was shortened by 0 bases and J by 4 bases, with 8 bases between the two germline ends. The CDR3 reads CASSLGLGYEQYF. CDR3 DNA sequence: TGCGCCAGCAGCTTGGGGTTAGGGTACGAGCAGTACTTC.

The chain combines TRBV28 with TRBJ2-3; TRBD1 is a possible D gene (6 bases). CDR1 and CDR2 from the germline V gene are MDHEN and SYDVKM. CDR3 length: 15 amino acids. V was shortened by 5 bases and J by 4 bases, with 16 bases between the two germline ends. The CDR3 loop is CASSKNRVGADTQYF. The CDR3, as DNA: TGTGCCAGCAGTAAAAACAGGGTGGGAGCAGATACGCAGTATTTT.

The chain joins TRBV7-9 to TRBJ1-2; no clear D. Germline V CDR1 and CDR2: SEHNR, FQNEAQ (reference sequence). V dropped 2 bases and J dropped 8 bases, with 15 bases sitting between them. This CDR3 comprises 14 residues. CDR3 amino acids: CASSLSGYLWGYTF. CDR3 sequence (DNA): TGTGCCAGCAGCTTAAGTGGATACCTATGGGGCTACACCTTC.

The chain joins TRBV7-7 to TRBJ2-2; TRBD1 matches 10 bases. The CDR3 sequence is 16 residues long. Trimming at V came to 5 bases and at J to 6 bases, leaving 9 bases not matched to a gene. CDR1 is SSHAT and CDR2 is FNYEAQ in the germline V gene (reference sequence). The CDR3 DNA reads as TGTGCCAGCAGCCCACGCAGCGGGACAGGGGCCGGGGAGCTGTTTTTT. Protein: CASSPRSGTGAGELFF.

The gene calls are TRBV4-3 and TRBJ1-6; tentatively, D is TRBD1 (5 bases). The CDR3 totals 14 residues. Germline V lookup: CDR1 LGHNA, CDR2 YSLEER. V lost 0 bases and J lost 7, with 7 bases in between. The CDR3, as DNA: TGCGCCAGCAGCCAAGACAGGGACAATTCACCCCTCCACTTT. This gives the protein CASSQDRDNSPLHF.

This clone has only one observation. V gene TRBV6-6 combines with J gene TRBJ2-7; possibly TRBD1 or TRBD2 for D (5 bases each). CDR1 and CDR2 from the germline V gene are MNHNY and SVGAGI (reference sequence). The ends were cut back, 6 bases at V and 0 bases at J, with 15 bases in the middle. CDR3 size: 15 residues. CDR3 amino acids: CASSRGLRGSYEQYF. The CDR3 DNA reads as TGTGCCAGCAGCCGAGGACTGAGGGGCTCCTACGAGCAGTACTTC.

The rearrangement joins TRBV6-5 to TRBJ2-5; 10 nucleotides agree with TRBD1. The junction had 8 bases not matched to a gene; V was cut back by 8 bases and J by 2 bases. Germline V lookup: CDR1 MNHEY, CDR2 SVGAGI. CDR3 length: 15 residues. CDR3 region: CASGDRGLLQETQYF. CDR3 DNA sequence: TGTGCCAGCGGGGACAGGGGCCTACTACAAGAGACCCAGTACTTC.

J is TRBJ2-1 and V is TRBV15; 10 bases match TRBD2. CDR3 length: 18 residues. The trim removed 0 bases at V and 1 base at J, leaving 6 bases unmatched. Germline CDR1 and CDR2: LNHNV and YYDKDF (reference sequence). The CDR3 reads CATSRDLSGGLSYNEQFF. The CDR3 DNA reads TGTGCCACCAGCAGAGATCTTAGCGGGGGGTTATCCTACAATGAGCAGTTCTTC.